These 18 T cell receptor beta chains were sequenced from one sample in a study of identical twins. TCRdb fed the 5' RACE reads into MiXCR, producing one record per CDR3 protein. The table shows 700,000 to 950,000 distinct CDR3 sequences, with 9% to 15% occurring only once. These data are also associated with another study on yellow fever vaccine responses in identical twins.

What was sequenced was PBMCs. Source of these receptors: a woman under 30 in good health.

This clonotype appeared many times. The V gene is TRBV15, the J gene TRBJ2-5, with a weak D call TRBD1 (5 bases). Germline V lookup: CDR1 LNHNV, CDR2 YYDKDF (reference sequence). V lost 3 bases and J lost 2, with 10 bases in between. The CDR3 length is 14 residues. CDR3 amino acids: CATSSNDRQETQYF. As DNA, the CDR3 is TGTGCCACCAGCAGCAATGACAGACAAGAGACCCAGTACTTC.

This clonotype was recorded at least ten times. The chain uses TRBV3-1 and TRBJ2-1; D gene ambiguous. Per the germline V gene, CDR1 is LGHDT and CDR2 is YNNKEL (reference sequence). V lost 1 base and J 6 bases, leaving 10 bases between the germline ends. This CDR3 contains 14 residues. The CDR3 bases are TGTGCCAGCAGCCAAGTAACAGCGAGCAATGAGCAGTTCTTC. Translated: CASSQVTASNEQFF.

This clonotype was counted only a few times. The rearrangement joins TRBV20-1 to TRBJ2-1, with 7 bases identical to TRBD2. The CDR3 covers 15 residues. V gave up 6 bases and J gave up 8 bases; unmatched junction bases: 16. CDR1 DFQATT and CDR2 SNEGSKA come from the germline V gene (reference sequence). In DNA, the CDR3 is TGCAGTGCGCCCGAAGTGGCTAGCGGTAGCTATGAGCAGTTCTTC. Encoded protein: CSAPEVASGSYEQFF.

The chain carries TRBV7-9 and TRBJ1-1, with D possibly TRBD1 on 6 matching bases. Germline CDR1 reads SEHNR; CDR2 reads FQNEAQ (reference sequence). The V end lost 5 bases, the J end lost 7 bases, and 20 bases lay between the germline ends. The CDR3 is made up of 15 amino acids. The CDR3 DNA reads as TGTGCCAGCAGCCCTTTAGGGGGGGGTAGGGGTGAAGCTTTCTTT. Protein sequence: CASSPLGGGRGEAFF.

This rearrangement joins TRBV18 to TRBJ2-7; D remains ambiguous. The germline V gene encodes CDR1 KGHSH and CDR2 LQKENI. Trimming pared 2 bases from V and 6 bases from J, leaving 5 bases between. CDR3 size: 11 residues. The CDR3 loop reads CASSPEVEQYF. CDR3 sequence (DNA): TGTGCCAGCTCACCAGAGGTCGAGCAGTACTTC. The full variable domain, in which reference TRBV18 and TRBJ2-7 provide the parts outside the CDR3, is NAGVMQNPRHLVRRRGQEARLRCSPMKGHSHVYWYRQLPEEGLKFMVYLQKENIIDESGMPKERFSAEFPKEGPSILRIQQVVRGDSAAYFCASSPEVEQYFGPGTRLTVT.

A few counts support this clonotype. The V gene is TRBV6-1, the J gene TRBJ1-5; D unresolved. V was trimmed by 6 bases and J by 8 bases, leaving 17 bases between them. This CDR3 is 14 amino acids long. Germline CDR1 is MNHNS and CDR2 is SASEGT. CDR3 nucleotides: TGTGCCAGCAGCCGGTCGCAGCCGGTGGAGCCCCAGCATTTT. This encodes CASSRSQPVEPQHF.

This clonotype has ten or more counts. An end of the junction does not agree with germline; a read error may underlie this. The genes are TRBV5-5 and TRBJ1-1; D remains ambiguous. The CDR3 is 13 residues long. Germline V gene lookup returns CDR1 SGHKS and CDR2 YYEKEE (reference sequence). CDR3 amino acids: CASSFDPNTEAFF. CDR3 nucleotide sequence: TGCGCCAGCAGCTTTGACCCTAACACTGAAGCTTTCTTT. The complete variable domain, with remaining parts taken from reference TRBV5-5 and TRBJ1-1, reads DAGVTQSPTHLIKTRGQQVTLRCSPISGHKSVSWYQQVLGQGPQFIFQYYEKEERGRGNFPDRFSARQFPNYSSELNVNALLLGDSALYLCASSFDPNTEAFFGQGTRLTVV.

A few counts support this clonotype. The V gene is TRBV7-2, the J gene TRBJ2-1, with D unresolved. The CDR3 length is 12 residues. V lost 5 bases and J 9 bases, leaving 11 bases between the germline ends. Germline V gene lookup returns CDR1 SGHTA and CDR2 FQGNSA. Here the CDR3 reads CASSSQVVEQFF. Written as DNA, the CDR3 is TGTGCCAGCAGCAGCCAGGTGGTTGAGCAGTTCTTC.

The table lists this clonotype with a few counts. This rearrangement joins TRBV7-2 to TRBJ1-1; D might be TRBD1 (5 bases). V shed 5 bases and J shed 11 bases, with 15 bases lying between them. Germline lookup yields CDR1 SGHTA and CDR2 FQGNSA. This CDR3 is built from 12 residues. CDR3 DNA sequence: TGTGCCAGCAGCCCCTCTTTGGGGGTGGCTTTCTTT. It yields the protein CASSPSLGVAFF. Full variable domain (rest looked up from reference TRBV7-2 and TRBJ1-1): GAGVSQSPSNKVTEKGKDVELRCDPISGHTALYWYRQSLGQGLEFLIYFQGNSAPDKSGLPSDRFSAERTGGSVSTLTIQRTQQEDSAVYLCASSPSLGVAFFGQGTRLTVV.

As for this clonotype: A single base separates this from a much larger clone, so it may be a read error. V usage is TRBV4-1 and J usage is TRBJ2-2; TRBD2 might be the D (5 bases). In germline, CDR1 is MGHRA, CDR2 YSYEKL. V was pared by 2 bases and J by 4 bases, with 11 bases between. This CDR3 spans 15 amino acids. The CDR3 loop is CASSQCLASTGELFF. For the CDR3, the DNA is TGCGCCAGCAGCCAATGTTTAGCGTCCACCGGGGAGCTGTTTTTT.

The genes are TRBV14 and TRBJ1-2, with a possible D match to TRBD1 (5 bases). The CDR3 spans 14 residues. V shed 4 bases and J shed 3 bases, with 12 bases lying between them. CDR1 SGHDN and CDR2 FVKESK come from the germline V gene. The CDR3 here is CASSPRGEDYGYTF. CDR3 nucleotide sequence: TGTGCCAGCAGCCCCAGAGGGGAGGACTATGGCTACACCTTC.

The V gene is TRBV12-3 or TRBV12-4, the J gene TRBJ2-2, with a possible D match to TRBD1 (6 bases). The germline V and J ends were trimmed by 10 bases and 1 base, with 16 bases remaining between them. This CDR3 comprises 15 residues. CDR3 protein: CATLDRTLNTGELFF. The CDR3 DNA sequence: TGTGCCACCCTCGACAGGACGTTGAACACCGGGGAGCTGTTTTTT.

This chain joins TRBV9 and TRBJ2-1, with D perhaps matching TRBD2 (5 bases). Germline V gives CDR1 SGDLS, CDR2 YYNGEE. V lost 0 bases to trimming and J lost 0 bases, with 16 bases between them. The CDR3 totals 18 residues. CDR3 sequence reads: CASSVESLVGSSYNEQFF. CDR3 DNA sequence: TGTGCCAGCAGCGTAGAGAGTTTGGTGGGGAGCTCCTACAATGAGCAGTTCTTC. The full variable domain, in which reference TRBV9 and TRBJ2-1 provide the parts outside the CDR3, is DSGVTQTPKHLITATGQRVTLRCSPRSGDLSVYWYQQSLDQGLQFLIQYYNGEERAKGNILERFSAQQFPDLHSELNLSSLELGDSALYFCASSVESLVGSSYNEQFFGPGTRLTVL.

This clonotype was counted only a few times. The rearrangement links TRBV29-1 to TRBJ2-1; no clear D. From germline, CDR1 is SQVTM and CDR2 ANQGSEA. The CDR3 covers 14 residues. V lost 4 bases, J lost 0 bases, and 10 bases lay in between. In nucleotides, the CDR3 is TGCAGCGTTGTAGGACGTAACTCCTACAATGAGCAGTTCTTC. The encoded protein is CSVVGRNSYNEQFF.

Comment on this clonotype: Given a much more abundant clone one base away, this may be a read error. V is TRBV28 and J is TRBJ2-3; 9 bases line up with TRBD1. The V gene end was trimmed by 6 bases and the J gene end by 7 bases; junction bases not matched to a gene: 11. The CDR3 totals 15 residues. Germline V gene sequence: CDR1 MDHEN, CDR2 SYDVKM. CDR3 loop: CASSPRDRAVNTQYF. The CDR3 region has the DNA TGTGCCAGCAGCCCTCGGGACAGGGCCGTAAATACGCAGTATTTT.

This chain connects TRBV5-1 to TRBJ2-3; 8 nucleotides align to TRBD2. Germline assignment: CDR1 SGHRS and CDR2 YFSETQ. Trimming at V came to 5 bases and at J to 2 bases, leaving 13 bases not matched to a gene. The CDR3 runs 17 residues. CDR3 bases: TGCGCCAGCAGTACCGGGACTAGGATTGAAACCACAGATACGCAGTATTTT. Translating it yields CASSTGTRIETTDTQYF.

This clonotype was found many times. The chain couples TRBV24-1 to TRBJ2-3, with TRBD1 as a possible D gene (5 bases). This CDR3 contains 14 residues. Trimming shortened V by 3 bases and J by 3 bases, and 9 bases separated the two germline ends. Per germline, CDR1 KGHDR and CDR2 SFDVKD. CDR3 protein: CATSDVGETDTQYF. CDR3 nucleotide sequence: TGTGCCACCAGTGATGTAGGGGAAACAGATACGCAGTATTTT.

This clonotype has only a few counts. This sequence joins TRBV20-1 and TRBJ2-5; 8 positions match TRBD1. Germline CDR1 and CDR2: DFQATT and SNEGSKA (reference sequence). CDR3 size: 17 residues. J lost 4 bases, V lost 0 bases, and 13 bases had no gene match. CDR3 DNA sequence: TGCAGTGCTAGAGATCCACGTGGACAGGGCGGGGTAGAGACCCAGTACTTC. This gives the protein CSARDPRGQGGVETQYF.